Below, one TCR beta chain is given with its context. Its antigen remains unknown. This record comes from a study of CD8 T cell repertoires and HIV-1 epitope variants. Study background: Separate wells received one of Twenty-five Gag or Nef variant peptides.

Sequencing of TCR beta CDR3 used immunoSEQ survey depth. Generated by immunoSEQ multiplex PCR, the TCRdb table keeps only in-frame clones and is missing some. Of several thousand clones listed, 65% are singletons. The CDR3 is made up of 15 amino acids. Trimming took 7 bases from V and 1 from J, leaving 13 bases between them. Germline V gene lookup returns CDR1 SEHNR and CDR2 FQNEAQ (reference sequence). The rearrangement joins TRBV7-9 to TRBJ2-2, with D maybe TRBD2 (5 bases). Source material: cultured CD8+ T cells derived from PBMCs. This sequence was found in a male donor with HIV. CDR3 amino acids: CASTPDWKNTGELFF. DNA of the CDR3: TGTGCCAGCACCCCGGACTGGAAGAACACCGGGGAGCTGTTTTTT. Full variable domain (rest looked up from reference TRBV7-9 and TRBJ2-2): DTGVSQNPRHKITKRGQNVTFRCDPISEHNRLYWYRQTLGQGPEFLTYFQNEAQLEKSRLLSDRFSAERPKGSFSTLEIQRTEQGDSAMYLCASTPDWKNTGELFFGEGSRLTVL.